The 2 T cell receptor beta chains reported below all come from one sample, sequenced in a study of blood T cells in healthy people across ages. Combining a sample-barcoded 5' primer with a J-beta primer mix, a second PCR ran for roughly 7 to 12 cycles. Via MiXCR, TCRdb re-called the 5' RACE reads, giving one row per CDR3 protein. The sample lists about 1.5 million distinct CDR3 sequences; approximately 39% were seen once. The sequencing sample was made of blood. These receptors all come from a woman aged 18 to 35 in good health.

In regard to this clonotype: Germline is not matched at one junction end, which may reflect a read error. The CDR3 reads CAGSLRGARGYTF. In DNA form, the CDR3 reads TGTGCCGGCAGTTTACGGGGGGCTCGTGGCTACACCTTC. V and J are TRBV27 and TRBJ1-2, with a tentative D call TRBD1 (6 bases). There are 13 residues in the CDR3. Looked up from germline, CDR1 is MNHEY and CDR2 is SMNVEV (reference sequence).

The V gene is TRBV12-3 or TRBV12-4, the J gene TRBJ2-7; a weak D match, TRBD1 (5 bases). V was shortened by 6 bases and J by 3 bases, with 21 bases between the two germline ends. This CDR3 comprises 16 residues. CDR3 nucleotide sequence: TGTGCCAGCAGCCTCTTTTCTAGGGGTTTGTTCTACGAGCAGTACTTC. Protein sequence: CASSLFSRGLFYEQYF.